This is a list of T cell receptor beta chains from one sample in a study of post-analysis software for immune sequencing data. One entry per CDR3 protein, called by TCRdb with MiXCR from the PCR reads. The data hold around 500,000 distinct CDR3 sequences, with around 36% observed a single time. The sample comprised blood. The source is a girl aged 2-17 years with multiple sclerosis. Both conserved end residues are part of each CDR3.

j_gene: TRBJ1-6
v_gene: TRBV12-3/TRBV12-4
len: 14
CDR3aa: CASSQMGGNSPLHF

j_gene: TRBJ2-1
v_gene: TRBV7-9
len: 16
CDR3aa: CASSFRLAGAHNEQFF

j_gene: TRBJ2-7
v_gene: TRBV4-2
len: 13
CDR3aa: CASSQRGNGEQYF

j_gene: TRBJ2-7
v_gene: TRBV5-6
len: 17
CDR3aa: CASSLSWIRDRDDEQYF

j_gene: TRBJ2-4
v_gene: TRBV11-2
len: 12
CDR3aa: CASTYRPGEQYF

j_gene: TRBJ1-1
v_gene: TRBV5-1
len: 14
CDR3aa: CASSLGGAGFEAFF

j_gene: TRBJ1-5
v_gene: TRBV9
len: 15
CDR3aa: CASSVGSSNNQPQHF

j_gene: TRBJ2-3
v_gene: TRBV29-1
len: 16
CDR3aa: CSVVPLGQQSTDTQYF

j_gene: TRBJ1-2
v_gene: TRBV6-6
len: 15
CDR3aa: CASGFPGTGKNGYTF

j_gene: TRBJ2-3
v_gene: TRBV5-1
len: 20
CDR3aa: CASSPALFPGPTTHTDTQYF

j_gene: TRBJ2-3
v_gene: TRBV7-8
len: 15
CDR3aa: CASSPRLAGVDTQYF

j_gene: TRBJ1-2
v_gene: TRBV29-1
len: 14
CDR3aa: CSVDSLRGNYGYTF

j_gene: TRBJ2-7
v_gene: TRBV9
len: 18
CDR3aa: CASSVNPGTGAYTYEQYF

j_gene: TRBJ2-1
v_gene: TRBV6-6
len: 13
CDR3aa: CASRPTAGGEQFF

j_gene: TRBJ2-5
v_gene: TRBV20-1
len: 15
CDR3aa: CSARIRADTRWTQYF